This is a list of T cell receptor beta chains from one sample in a study of cytomegalovirus exposure and HLA in healthy donors. Assay: immunoSEQ multiplex PCR; the TCRdb copy retains only in-frame clones and omits some. Altogether about 200,000 clones are present, around four fifths being singletons, with the ten largest covering 0.71%. Sequenced sample: PBMCs. The receptor source for this set is a boy younger than 10 in good health and CMV-seronegative. CDR3s include the opening cysteine and the closing phenylalanine or tryptophan. D genes are given only for firm matches. Size tells how often a clone was seen (once, few, many) or the class of an expanded clone, and some rows leave it out.

d_gene	v_gene	j_gene	len	abundance	CDR3aa	CDR3nt
-	TRBV27	TRBJ2-1	10	once	CASSFREQFF	TGTGCCAGCAGTTTCCGGGAGCAGTTCTTC
-	TRBV15	TRBJ2-3	14	-	CATSRDRDTDTQYF	TGTGCCACCAGCAGAGACAGGGACACAGATACGCAGTATTTT
-	TRBV19	TRBJ1-2	14	-	CASSSGEKGYGYTF	TGTGCCAGTAGCTCAGGGGAAAAGGGCTATGGCTACACCTTC
TRBD1	TRBV30	TRBJ1-4	13	-	CAWDRATNEKLFF	TGTGCCTGGGACAGGGCAACTAATGAAAAACTGTTTTTT
TRBD2	TRBV4-1	TRBJ2-1	20	few	CASSHGSLGLAGGGHNEQFF	TGCGCCAGCAGCCACGGCTCTTTGGGACTAGCGGGAGGAGGCCACAATGAGCAGTTCTTC
-	TRBV5-6	TRBJ2-5	15	-	CASSQRAGRRETQYF	TGTGCCAGCAGCCAGCGGGCAGGGAGAAGGGAGACCCAGTACTTC
TRBD2	TRBV6-1	TRBJ2-7	15	few	CASSDLLAGPYEQYF	TGTGCCAGCAGTGATCTTCTAGCGGGACCCTACGAGCAGTACTTC
-	TRBV30	TRBJ1-2	13	once	CAWTDTEGDGYTF	TGTGCCTGGACGGACACCGAGGGGGATGGCTACACCTTC
-	TRBV6-6	TRBJ2-7	14	-	CASSYSTGTYEQYF	TGTGCCAGCAGTTACAGTACAGGCACCTACGAGCAGTACTTC
TRBD1	TRBV7-8	TRBJ1-2	14	-	CASSRRTGDYGYTF	TGTGCCAGCAGCCGGAGGACAGGGGACTATGGCTACACCTTC
TRBD1	TRBV6-5	TRBJ1-1	14	few	CASRTGTEIAEAFF	TGTGCCAGCAGAACCGGGACAGAAATAGCTGAAGCTTTCTTT
-	TRBV7-9	TRBJ1-2	13	-	CASSFLEEDGYTF	TGTGCCAGCAGCTTTCTGGAGGAGGACGGCTACACCTTC
-	TRBV7-9	TRBJ2-3	14	-	CASSDPGQTDTQYF	TGTGCCAGCAGCGACCCGGGACAAACAGATACGCAGTATTTT
TRBD2	TRBV11-2	TRBJ2-5	14	-	CASSVRGVGETQYF	TGTGCCAGCAGCGTGCGGGGGGTCGGAGAGACCCAGTACTTC
-	TRBV7-9	TRBJ1-4	15	-	CASSFLVVTNEKLFF	TGTGCCAGCAGCTTTCTAGTGGTTACTAATGAAAAACTGTTTTTT
-	TRBV5-4	TRBJ1-1	14	few	CASSPKGGDTEAFF	TGTGCCAGCAGCCCAAAGGGAGGGGACACTGAAGCTTTCTTT
TRBD2	TRBV15	TRBJ2-1	17	-	CATSSLREGEAYNEQFF	TGTGCCACCAGCAGCCTACGGGAGGGGGAAGCCTACAATGAGCAGTTCTTC
TRBD1	TRBV28	TRBJ1-2	13	-	CASNSGGGGGYTF	TGTGCCAGCAATTCAGGGGGCGGTGGTGGCTACACCTTC
TRBD2	TRBV30	TRBJ2-7	14	-	CAGGTTHNSYEQYF	TGTGCCGGGGGGACTACTCACAACTCCTACGAGCAGTACTTC
-	TRBV9	TRBJ2-1	17	once	CASSVALDGGGSDEQFF	TGTGCCAGCAGCGTAGCTCTAGACGGGGGCGGGAGTGATGAGCAGTTCTTC
-	TRBV14	TRBJ1-6	15	once	CASSPGRELGSPLHF	TGTGCCAGCAGCCCAGGCCGGGAACTGGGTTCACCCCTCCACTTT
TRBD1	TRBV19	TRBJ2-7	15	-	CASSIADRAPYEQYF	TGTGCCAGTAGTATAGCGGACAGGGCCCCCTACGAGCAGTACTTC